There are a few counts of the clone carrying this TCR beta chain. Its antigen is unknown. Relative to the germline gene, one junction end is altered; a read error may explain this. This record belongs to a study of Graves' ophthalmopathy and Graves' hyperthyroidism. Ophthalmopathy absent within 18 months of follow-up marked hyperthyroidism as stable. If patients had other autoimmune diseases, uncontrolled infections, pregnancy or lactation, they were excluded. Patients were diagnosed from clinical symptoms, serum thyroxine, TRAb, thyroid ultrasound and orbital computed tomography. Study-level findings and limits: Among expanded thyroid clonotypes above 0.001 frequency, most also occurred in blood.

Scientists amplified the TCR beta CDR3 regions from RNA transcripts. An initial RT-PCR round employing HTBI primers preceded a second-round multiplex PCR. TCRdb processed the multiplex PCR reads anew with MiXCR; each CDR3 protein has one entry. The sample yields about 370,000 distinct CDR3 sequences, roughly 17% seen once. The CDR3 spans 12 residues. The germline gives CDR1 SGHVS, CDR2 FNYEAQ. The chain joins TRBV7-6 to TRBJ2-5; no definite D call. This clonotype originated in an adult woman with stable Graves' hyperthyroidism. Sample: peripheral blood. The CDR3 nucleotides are TGTGCCAGCAGCTCACTCCAAGAGACCAAGTACTTC. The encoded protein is CASSSLQETKYF.